This TCR beta chain was profiled in a study of cytomegalovirus exposure and HLA in healthy donors. The study's findings and limits: Cytomegalovirus-associated TCR beta chains were listed, numbering 150 to 200. The later analysis indicated that the majority of CMV-associated TCR beta chains appeared HLA-restricted. Equally common other TCR beta chains were less clonally expanded than HLA-associated ones, a later analysis found.

The PCR contained 60 Vbeta and 13 Jbeta primers. The repertoire was sequenced with immunoSEQ multiplex PCR; TCRdb's copy has only in-frame clones and lacks some. The sample lists under 200,000 clones; around 80% were seen once. With respect to this clone: The antigen remains undetermined. Different DNA sequences within this sample yield the same CDR3.

The specimen was PBMCs. The source is a man aged 40-49 years in good health and CMV-seronegative.

The CDR3 loop is CASSLEAGEAFF. The CDR3 nucleotides are TGCGCCAGCAGCTTGGAAGCAGGTGAAGCTTTCTTT. The chain recombines TRBV5-1 with TRBJ1-1; D is uncertain. Germline loops: CDR1 SGHRS, CDR2 YFSETQ. The CDR3 consists of 12 residues. The ends were cut back, 0 bases at V and 7 bases at J, with 7 bases in the middle.